The 14 T cell receptor beta chains in this list originate from one sample, sequenced in a study of T cell responses to AZD1222 COVID-19 vaccine. The protocol was immunoSEQ multiplex PCR, while the TCRdb copy is restricted to in-frame clones and leaves out a portion. The sample holds approximately 150,000 clones; about nine tenths are singletons and the top ten take under 2.5%. Sequencing used peripheral blood, obtained on day 0 of AZD1222 vaccination. The receptors were sampled from an adult in good health.

V gene TRBV20-1 combines with J gene TRBJ2-1, with TRBD2 identical over 7 bases. Trimming at V came to 3 bases and at J to 8 bases, leaving 4 bases not matched to a gene. The CDR3 covers 12 residues. Per the germline V gene, CDR1 is DFQATT and CDR2 is SNEGSKA (reference sequence). The CDR3 loop is CSASDAGDEQFF. The DNA for the CDR3 is TGCAGTGCTAGTGACGCGGGAGATGAGCAGTTCTTC.

V and J are TRBV7-2 and TRBJ1-1; no firm D call. The V end was cut by 1 base, the J end by 5 bases, with 8 bases between. The CDR3 extends over 13 amino acids. Germline CDR1 SGHTA, CDR2 FQGNSA. The CDR3 DNA is TGTGCCAGCAGCTTAGGCAGCAGGACTGAAGCTTTCTTT. It is translated as CASSLGSRTEAFF.

The chain uses TRBV6-2 or TRBV6-3 and TRBJ2-1; 9 bases match TRBD2. Trimming took 2 bases from V and 8 from J; bases not matched to a gene: 10. The CDR3 runs 16 residues. In germline, CDR1 is MNHEY, CDR2 SVGEGT. The CDR3 is CASSYARTSVLDEQFF. The CDR3 DNA reads TGTGCCAGCAGTTACGCCCGGACTAGCGTTTTGGATGAGCAGTTCTTC.

The gene calls are TRBV5-4 and TRBJ1-1; D not certain. Between the trimmed V and J ends, which lost 1 base and 3 bases, there was a span of 7 bases. Germline values: CDR1 SGHNT, CDR2 YYREEE (reference sequence). This CDR3 has 13 amino acids. The CDR3 DNA is TGTGCCAGCAGCTTGCATGCGGACACTGAAGCTTTCTTT. This gives the protein CASSLHADTEAFF.

The chain is built from TRBV30 and TRBJ2-5; D tentatively reads TRBD1 or TRBD2 (6 bases each). The V gene lost 0 bases and the J gene lost 1 base, with 12 bases spanning the gap. Germline lookup yields CDR1 GTSNPN and CDR2 SVGIG (reference sequence). This CDR3 region has 15 residues. CDR3 loop: CAWSVHRGLQETQYF. CDR3 DNA sequence: TGTGCCTGGAGTGTACATCGGGGGCTCCAAGAGACCCAGTACTTC.

This rearrangement joins TRBV28 to TRBJ1-1, with D hard to call. The CDR3 loop spans 11 amino acids. The germline V and J ends were trimmed by 8 bases and 10 bases, with 14 bases remaining between them. CDR1 and CDR2 from the germline V gene are MDHEN and SYDVKM. The CDR3 here is CASLSDVRAFF. The DNA of the CDR3 is TGTGCCAGCCTATCCGACGTTAGAGCTTTCTTT.

DNA of the CDR3: TGTGCCAGCAGCCCCTACGGAAACACCATATATTTT. It yields the protein CASSPYGNTIYF. The chain recombines TRBV3-1 (or the pseudogene TRBV3-2) with TRBJ1-3; D is unresolved. Germline lookup yields CDR1 LGHDT and CDR2 YNNKEL (reference sequence). V lost 4 bases and J lost 4, with 5 bases in between. This CDR3 spans 12 amino acids.

The sample holds one count of this clone. The rearrangement joins TRBV2 to TRBJ1-1; 7 bases align to TRBD1. Germline-derived CDR1 and CDR2 are SNHLY and FYNNEI. After removal of 0 bases from V and 1 base from J, the junction contained 2 bases not matched to a gene. The length of the CDR3 is 15 residues. The DNA of the CDR3 is TGTGCCAGCAGTGAAGCCCAGGGGGGGAACACTGAAGCTTTCTTT. Encoded protein: CASSEAQGGNTEAFF.

V and J are TRBV6-5 and TRBJ2-2, with unresolved D. The length of the CDR3 is 14 residues. Germline V gene sequence: CDR1 MNHEY, CDR2 SVGAGI. Trimming took 4 bases from V and 4 from J, leaving 10 bases between them. CDR3 bases: TGTGCCAGCAGTTTAAGGGTGCCCACCGGGGAGCTGTTTTTT. Its translation: CASSLRVPTGELFF.

This chain joins TRBV13 and TRBJ1-1, with D possibly being TRBD1 (6 bases). V gave up 0 bases and J gave up 0 bases, with 8 bases separating them. Germline V gene sequence: CDR1 PRHDT, CDR2 FYEKMQ (reference sequence). The CDR3 consists of 15 residues. The chain's CDR3 is CASSLGQGLNTEAFF. For the CDR3, the DNA is TGTGCCAGCAGCTTAGGACAGGGACTGAACACTGAAGCTTTCTTT.

The genes are TRBV9 and TRBJ1-6; 12 positions match TRBD1. Trimming cost V 3 bases and J 10 bases; bases outside gene matches: 11. The CDR3 totals 17 residues. CDR1 is SGDLS, CDR2 YYNGEE, per germline. In nucleotides, the CDR3 is TGTGCCAGCAGCGCTTCCCCGGGACAGGGGGCAGGATCACCCCTCCACTTT. It specifies CASSASPGQGAGSPLHF.

The V gene is TRBV7-2, the J gene TRBJ2-3; 13 bases are shared with TRBD2. The CDR3 loop spans 17 amino acids. V trimming: 5 bases; J trimming: 2 bases; junction bases outside the gene matches: 7. Germline V gene lookup returns CDR1 SGHTA and CDR2 FQGNSA. Written as DNA, the CDR3 is TGTGCCAGCAGCCTACGGACTAGCGGGGGAGACACAGATACGCAGTATTTT. As protein: CASSLRTSGGDTDTQYF.

V and J are TRBV10-2 and TRBJ1-2; the D is unclear. V lost 2 bases and J lost 7, with 5 bases in between. The CDR3 runs 11 residues. CDR1 and CDR2 from the germline V gene are WSHSY and SAAADI. In nucleotides, the CDR3 is TGCGCCAGCAGTGAGGGGCGTGGCTACACCTTC. Protein: CASSEGRGYTF.

This rearrangement joins TRBV28 to TRBJ2-7; 8 bases align to TRBD2. Germline CDR1 is MDHEN and CDR2 is SYDVKM. The CDR3 contains 16 residues. The ends lost 8 bases at V and 5 bases at J; junction bases unmatched: 17. CDR3 amino acids: CASFNGGAVPVDEQYF. The CDR3 DNA reads as TGTGCCAGCTTCAACGGGGGGGCGGTCCCAGTCGACGAGCAGTACTTC.